What follows are 25 T cell receptor beta chains derived from one specimen sequenced in a study of CD8 T cells in ankylosing spondylitis. TCRdb fed the 5' RACE reads into MiXCR, producing one record per CDR3 protein. Among 250,000 to 300,000 distinct CDR3 sequences listed, more than 15% were seen once. The sequencing input was blood, either unsorted or a sorted T cell fraction (not recorded which). The receptor source for this set is a male donor with ankylosing spondylitis or in good health (not recorded which).

This clonotype was observed many times. The chain employs TRBV10-2 and TRBJ2-7; D is undetermined. Looked up from germline, CDR1 is WSHSY and CDR2 is SAAADI. This CDR3 has 12 residues. Trimming removed 3 bases from V and 6 bases from J, with 9 bases in between. CDR3: CASSDNWGEQYF. The DNA of the CDR3 is TGCGCCAGCAGTGATAATTGGGGCGAGCAGTACTTC.

Ten or more counts support this clonotype. The V and J genes are TRBV7-9 and TRBJ2-1; D is perhaps TRBD2 (6 bases). The CDR3 is 16 residues long. Trimming shortened V by 0 bases and J by 4 bases, and 13 bases separated the two germline ends. Germline-derived CDR1 and CDR2 are SEHNR and FQNEAQ (reference sequence). The CDR3 DNA is TGTGCCAGCAGCTTAGCGGGAGGTCCAGAATACAATGAGCAGTTCTTC. This codes for CASSLAGGPEYNEQFF.

This clonotype was seen repeatedly, ten times or more. The rearrangement links TRBV27 to TRBJ2-5, with D possibly matching TRBD2 (5 bases). Germline CDR1 and CDR2: MNHEY and SMNVEV (reference sequence). The CDR3 has 15 amino acids. V lost 6 bases to trimming and J lost 9 bases, with 23 bases between them. DNA of the CDR3: TGTGCCAGCAGCTCCTCCCGGGATGCGCGTTGGGCCCAGTACTTC. This sequence encodes CASSSSRDARWAQYF.

The chain has TRBV28 and TRBJ2-3; D possibly corresponds to TRBD2 (5 bases). Germline V gene lookup returns CDR1 MDHEN and CDR2 SYDVKM. CDR3 size: 15 residues. V was cut by 1 base and J by 0 bases, with 8 bases left in between. CDR3 bases: TGTGCCAGCAGTTTATTTTTAGCGAGCACAGATACGCAGTATTTT. It is translated as CASSLFLASTDTQYF.

V is TRBV7-8 and J is TRBJ2-1; 9 bases align to TRBD2. V lost 2 bases and J lost 5; bases outside the gene matches: 7. Per the germline V gene, CDR1 is SGHVS and CDR2 is FQNEAQ. This CDR3 comprises 16 residues. Here the CDR3 reads CASSLPLAGADNEQFF. CDR3 sequence (DNA): TGTGCCAGCAGCTTACCCTTAGCGGGAGCCGACAATGAGCAGTTCTTC. The whole variable domain, filled in from reference TRBV7-8 and TRBJ2-1, reads GAGVSQSPRYKVAKRGQDVALRCDPISGHVSLFWYQQALGQGPEFLTYFQNEAQLDKSGLPSDRFFAERPEGSVSTLKIQRTQQEDSAVYLCASSLPLAGADNEQFFGPGTRLTVL.

This chain uses TRBV12-3 or TRBV12-4 with TRBJ2-1, with TRBD2 matching over 8 bases. CDR3 length: 14 amino acids. J lost 9 bases, V lost 10 bases, and 14 bases had no gene match. The chain's CDR3 is CAMGGGAGVGEQFF. As DNA, the CDR3 is TGTGCCATGGGGGGGGGAGCGGGAGTTGGTGAGCAGTTCTTC.

The gene calls are TRBV4-1 and TRBJ2-1, with 7 bases fitting TRBD1. Germline CDR1 is MGHRA and CDR2 is YSYEKL. V lost 6 bases to trimming and J lost 13 bases; unmatched junction nucleotides: 9. The CDR3 covers 12 residues. The CDR3 bases are TGCGCCAGCAGTTCGTCTAGGGGGCACCAGTTCTTC. This sequence encodes CASSSSRGHQFF.

V usage is TRBV10-3 and J usage is TRBJ2-7, with 8 bases lining up with TRBD2. With V trimmed by 2 bases and J by 4 bases, 4 bases remained unmatched. This CDR3 contains 14 residues. Germline loops: CDR1 ENHRY, CDR2 SYGVKD. DNA for the CDR3: TGTGCCATCAGTGAGCCCAGCGGGGGATACGAGCAGTACTTC. Protein product: CAISEPSGGYEQYF.

The chain uses TRBV5-1 and TRBJ2-3; 14 nucleotides agree with TRBD2. Germline V gene lookup returns CDR1 SGHRS and CDR2 YFSETQ. The CDR3 is made up of 16 amino acids. J was trimmed by 4 bases and V by 4 bases; bases with no gene match: 5. Here the CDR3 reads CASSRGTSGSPDTQYF. In DNA form, the CDR3 reads TGCGCCAGCAGCCGGGGGACTAGCGGGAGTCCAGATACGCAGTATTTT.

The chain employs TRBV12-3 or TRBV12-4 and TRBJ2-2, with D perhaps matching TRBD2 (6 bases). The CDR3 runs 17 residues. Trimming left V 5 bases short and J 1 base short, with 17 bases between. The CDR3 bases are TGTGCCAGCAGTCCCTCATCGGTAGCGGTGAACACCGGGGAGCTGTTTTTT. It specifies CASSPSSVAVNTGELFF.

The chain recombines TRBV6-1 with TRBJ2-2, with unresolved D. Germline-derived CDR1 and CDR2 are MNHNS and SASEGT. V was cut by 8 bases and J by 4 bases, with 17 bases left in between. The CDR3 length is 15 residues. The CDR3 nucleotides read TGTGCCAGCTCACCGGACCCGCTAATCACCGGGGAGCTGTTTTTT. It translates to CASSPDPLITGELFF.

The rearrangement joins TRBV20-1 to TRBJ2-7; the D is unclear. Germline assignment: CDR1 DFQATT and CDR2 SNEGSKA (reference sequence). The V gene lost 1 base and the J gene lost 4 bases, with 8 bases spanning the gap. This CDR3 has 12 residues. The CDR3 is CSARALGYEQYF. DNA for the CDR3: TGCAGTGCTAGAGCCCTCGGGTACGAGCAGTACTTC.

This chain connects TRBV3-1 to TRBJ2-5; 8 bases are shared with TRBD2. Germline lookup yields CDR1 LGHDT and CDR2 YNNKEL (reference sequence). V lost 3 bases to trimming and J lost 5 bases; unmatched junction nucleotides: 17. This CDR3 comprises 18 residues. CDR3 residues: CASSQKALSREGIETQYF. The DNA for the CDR3 is TGTGCCAGCAGCCAGAAAGCCCTAAGCCGGGAGGGAATTGAGACCCAGTACTTC.

This clonotype was counted ten times or more. The J gene is TRBJ2-3, the V gene TRBV5-6, with D unclear. The V end was cut by 7 bases, the J end by 8 bases, with 11 bases between. The CDR3 has 11 amino acids. The germline V gene has CDR1 SGHDT and CDR2 YYEEEE. The CDR3 sequence is CASGIPGTQYF. The CDR3 bases are TGTGCCAGCGGGATCCCCGGTACGCAGTATTTT. Variable domain in full (rest from reference TRBV5-6 and TRBJ2-3): DAGVTQSPTHLIKTRGQQVTLRCSPKSGHDTVSWYQQALGQGPQFIFQYYEEEERQRGNFPDRFSGHQFPNYSSELNVNALLLGDSALYLCASGIPGTQYFGPGTRLTVL.

The rearrangement links TRBV4-1 to TRBJ1-5; D not resolved. Germline assignment: CDR1 MGHRA and CDR2 YSYEKL. CDR3 length: 14 residues. Deletions cut 0 bases from V and 3 bases from J, with 6 bases between. The DNA for the CDR3 is TGCGCCAGCAGCCAAGATAGCGCCAATCAGCCCCAGCATTTT. Its translation is CASSQDSANQPQHF.

The sample holds many counts of this clonotype. V usage is TRBV29-1 and J usage is TRBJ2-7; 8 positions match TRBD1. The CDR3 sequence is 15 residues long. CDR1 and CDR2 (germline): SQVTM, ANQGSEA. Unmatched junction bases numbered 7, after V lost 3 bases and J lost 0 bases. This CDR3 reads CSVDDGQGLSYEQYF. The DNA of the CDR3 is TGCAGCGTTGATGACGGACAGGGACTCTCCTACGAGCAGTACTTC.

Only a few counts were recorded for this clonotype. V is TRBV20-1 and J is TRBJ2-7; D is perhaps TRBD1 or TRBD2 (5 bases each). V shed 6 bases and J shed 3 bases, with 15 bases lying between them. Germline V gene lookup returns CDR1 DFQATT and CDR2 SNEGSKA (reference sequence). There are 13 residues in the CDR3. The CDR3 is CSAPGTLRYEQYF. CDR3 DNA sequence: TGCAGTGCGCCCGGGACCCTGCGCTACGAGCAGTACTTC.

There are many counts of this clonotype. V usage is TRBV10-3 and J usage is TRBJ2-6; no reliable D call. Germline assignment: CDR1 ENHRY and CDR2 SYGVKD. The CDR3 length is 15 residues. V was clipped by 2 bases and J by 0 bases, with 5 bases between them. This CDR3 reads CAISEGSSGANVLTF. The CDR3 nucleotides read TGTGCCATCAGTGAGGGAAGCTCTGGGGCCAACGTCCTGACTTTC.

The genes are TRBV7-9 and TRBJ1-4; 9 positions agree with TRBD1. CDR1 is SEHNR, CDR2 FQNEAQ, per germline (reference sequence). Germline trimming cut 5 bases from V and 7 bases from J; bases unmatched to any gene: 8. The CDR3 is 15 amino acids. The CDR3 sequence: CASSPRDREGEKLFF. As DNA, the CDR3 is TGTGCCAGCAGCCCCCGGGACAGGGAGGGTGAAAAACTGTTTTTT.

This clonotype was observed many times. The gene calls are TRBV6-1 and TRBJ2-1; 14 bases are shared with TRBD2. Germline CDR1 reads MNHNS; CDR2 reads SASEGT. This CDR3 has 18 amino acids. Unmatched junction bases numbered 7, after V lost 6 bases and J lost 0 bases. DNA for the CDR3: TGTGCCAGCAGCCTGACTAGCGGGAGGGCTAGCTCCTACAATGAGCAGTTCTTC. Amino acids: CASSLTSGRASSYNEQFF.

This clonotype was seen at least ten times. The chain employs TRBV28 and TRBJ2-7; D remains ambiguous. The germline V and J ends were trimmed by 0 bases and 1 base, with 16 bases remaining between them. The CDR3 covers 17 residues. Per germline, CDR1 MDHEN and CDR2 SYDVKM. The DNA of the CDR3 is TGTGCCAGCAGTTTATGCAGGTGGTGCTGGGGATCCTACGAGCAGTACTTC. Protein product: CASSLCRWCWGSYEQYF. Supplemented by reference TRBV28 and TRBJ2-7, the full variable domain reads DVKVTQSSRYLVKRTGEKVFLECVQDMDHENMFWYRQDPGLGLRLIYFSYDVKMKEKGDIPEGYSVSREKKERFSLILESASTNQTSMYLCASSLCRWCWGSYEQYFGPGTRLTVT.

This chain links TRBV28 with TRBJ2-5, with D perhaps TRBD2 (6 bases). There are 15 residues in the CDR3. The germline V and J ends were trimmed by 5 bases and 5 bases, with 18 bases remaining between them. Germline CDR1 reads MDHEN; CDR2 reads SYDVKM. In nucleotides, the CDR3 is TGTGCCAGCAGTCTACTGACTAGTTATTCGGAGACCCAGTACTTC. Translated, it gives CASSLLTSYSETQYF.

V and J are TRBV7-3 and TRBJ2-5; D is unclear. Trimming shortened V by 4 bases and J by 2 bases, and 8 bases separated the two germline ends. This CDR3 region has 13 residues. Germline V gene sequence: CDR1 SGHTA, CDR2 FQGTGA. In nucleotides, the CDR3 is TGTGCCAGCAGCTCCGGTCCGCAAGAGACCCAGTACTTC. Its protein product is CASSSGPQETQYF.

This clonotype came up a few times. J is TRBJ2-7 and V is TRBV4-3; D may correspond to TRBD1 or TRBD2 (5 bases each). V lost 0 bases and J 3 bases, leaving 12 bases between the germline ends. The CDR3 consists of 15 residues. CDR1 is LGHNA, CDR2 YSLEER, per germline. This CDR3 reads CASSQDNQGVYEQYF. The CDR3 coding sequence is TGCGCCAGCAGCCAAGATAACCAGGGAGTCTACGAGCAGTACTTC.

This clonotype was counted a few times. J is TRBJ2-1 and V is TRBV5-1, with 9 nucleotides matching TRBD2. V was pared by 0 bases and J by 8 bases, with 12 bases of the junction left unmatched. CDR1 is SGHRS, CDR2 YFSETQ, per germline. The CDR3 loop spans 17 amino acids. This chain's CDR3 is CASSLDFSGRAADEQFF. The CDR3 DNA reads TGCGCCAGCAGCTTGGACTTTAGCGGGAGAGCCGCGGATGAGCAGTTCTTC. Based on the CDR3 plus reference TRBV5-1 and TRBJ2-1, the full variable domain is KAGVTQTPRYLIKTRGQQVTLSCSPISGHRSVSWYQQTPGQGLQFLFEYFSETQRNKGNFPGRFSGRQFSNSRSEMNVSTLELGDSALYLCASSLDFSGRAADEQFFGPGTRLTVL.